The rows below give T cell receptor beta chains drawn from one sample of a study of shared clonotypes between healthy human individuals. TCRdb keeps only in-frame clones here, not all; method: immunoSEQ multiplex PCR. This sample carries roughly 1.4 million clones, less than 99% of them seen once, and the ten largest clones take roughly 0.36%. Sequenced: naive CD4+ T cells sorted from blood. These receptors were collected from a man aged 25-40 years in good health. Both conserved end residues are part of each CDR3. The order of the fields is clone size, D gene, J gene, V gene, CDR3 protein, CDR3 DNA. D genes are given only for firm matches. Expanded clones are given a class, and other clones once, few, many or no size at all.

clone_size: NA
d_call: NA
j_call: TRBJ2-7
v_call: TRBV7-6
cdr3_aa: CASSLGSAGFYEQYF
cdr3_nt: TGTGCCAGCAGCTTAGGGTCAGCGGGCTTCTACGAGCAGTACTTC

clone_size: NA
d_call: NA
j_call: TRBJ1-1
v_call: TRBV18
cdr3_aa: CASSPGAPNTEAFF
cdr3_nt: TGTGCCAGCTCACCGGGAGCCCCCAACACTGAAGCTTTCTTT

clone_size: NA
d_call: TRBD1
j_call: TRBJ1-1
v_call: TRBV5-1
cdr3_aa: CASSFEGAGTEAFF
cdr3_nt: TGCGCCAGCAGCTTCGAGGGGGCAGGCACTGAAGCTTTCTTT

clone_size: NA
d_call: NA
j_call: TRBJ2-1
v_call: TRBV7-6
cdr3_aa: CASSPRWADGNEQFF
cdr3_nt: TGTGCCAGCAGCCCCCGGTGGGCTGACGGCAATGAGCAGTTCTTC

clone_size: NA
d_call: TRBD2
j_call: TRBJ2-1
v_call: TRBV27
cdr3_aa: CASSYTSGRAQKSSYNEQFF
cdr3_nt: TGTGCCAGCAGTTATACTAGCGGGAGGGCCCAAAAGAGCTCCTACAATGAGCAGTTCTTC

clone_size: once
d_call: NA
j_call: TRBJ1-4
v_call: TRBV7-9
cdr3_aa: CASSLVGVVGEKLFF
cdr3_nt: TGTGCCAGCAGCTTAGTAGGGGTTGTAGGTGAAAAACTGTTTTTT

clone_size: NA
d_call: NA
j_call: TRBJ2-7
v_call: TRBV28
cdr3_aa: CASTNLYEQYF
cdr3_nt: TGTGCCAGCACGAACTTGTACGAGCAGTACTTC

clone_size: NA
d_call: TRBD1
j_call: TRBJ2-2
v_call: TRBV6-4
cdr3_aa: CASRGQGDTGELFF
cdr3_nt: TGTGCCAGCAGAGGACAGGGCGACACCGGGGAGCTGTTTTTT

clone_size: NA
d_call: NA
j_call: TRBJ1-1
v_call: TRBV28
cdr3_aa: CASDVQGTEAFF
cdr3_nt: TGTGCCAGCGACGTCCAAGGAACTGAAGCTTTCTTT

clone_size: once
d_call: NA
j_call: TRBJ1-1
v_call: TRBV7-9
cdr3_aa: CASSLMRGVSRGQTHEAFF
cdr3_nt: TGTGCCAGCAGCTTAATGCGGGGTGTATCGAGAGGGCAAACGCATGAAGCTTTCTTT

clone_size: once
d_call: NA
j_call: TRBJ1-1
v_call: TRBV5-5
cdr3_aa: CASNPLIENTEAFF
cdr3_nt: TGTGCCAGCAACCCCCTTATTGAAAACACTGAAGCTTTCTTT

clone_size: NA
d_call: NA
j_call: TRBJ2-7
v_call: TRBV18
cdr3_aa: CASSLSMGRNSYEQYF
cdr3_nt: TGTGCCAGCTCGCTAAGCATGGGACGGAACTCCTACGAGCAGTACTTC

clone_size: NA
d_call: NA
j_call: TRBJ2-2
v_call: TRBV7-9
cdr3_aa: CASSLGIAPDITGELFF
cdr3_nt: TGTGCCAGCAGCTTAGGGATAGCTCCAGACATAACCGGGGAGCTGTTTTTT

clone_size: NA
d_call: TRBD1
j_call: TRBJ1-5
v_call: TRBV7-2
cdr3_aa: CASGRTGVIQPQHF
cdr3_nt: TGTGCCAGCGGTAGGACAGGGGTAATTCAGCCCCAGCATTTT

clone_size: NA
d_call: TRBD1
j_call: TRBJ2-7
v_call: TRBV18
cdr3_aa: CASSPLGTGSYEQYF
cdr3_nt: TGTGCCAGCTCACCTCTCGGGACAGGCTCCTACGAGCAGTACTTC

clone_size: NA
d_call: NA
j_call: TRBJ2-3
v_call: TRBV21-1
cdr3_aa: CASSKPDRGRRTPRLPNSTDTQYF
cdr3_nt: TGTGCCAGCAGCAAGCCGGACAGGGGGCGTCGGACACCCAGACTCCCCAATAGCACAGATACGCAGTATTTT

clone_size: NA
d_call: NA
j_call: TRBJ1-2
v_call: TRBV9
cdr3_aa: CASSGDIAGYTF
cdr3_nt: TGTGCCAGCAGCGGCGACATCGCCGGCTACACCTTC

clone_size: NA
d_call: NA
j_call: TRBJ2-2
v_call: TRBV9
cdr3_aa: CASSVVLTGELFF
cdr3_nt: TGTGCCAGCAGCGTAGTACTAACCGGGGAGCTGTTTTTT

clone_size: once
d_call: TRBD2
j_call: TRBJ2-1
v_call: TRBV7-8
cdr3_aa: CASSIPSGRADEQFF
cdr3_nt: TGTGCCAGCAGCATACCCAGCGGGAGGGCGGATGAGCAGTTCTTC

clone_size: NA
d_call: TRBD1
j_call: TRBJ2-7
v_call: TRBV5-6
cdr3_aa: CASSFARTGFNEQYF
cdr3_nt: TGTGCCAGCAGCTTTGCTAGGACAGGGTTCAACGAGCAGTACTTC

clone_size: NA
d_call: NA
j_call: TRBJ2-1
v_call: TRBV27
cdr3_aa: CASSQGVGRAYNEQFF
cdr3_nt: TGTGCCAGCAGCCAGGGGGTGGGGAGGGCCTACAATGAGCAGTTCTTC

clone_size: NA
d_call: TRBD2
j_call: TRBJ2-7
v_call: TRBV5-1
cdr3_aa: CASSLETSVPYEQYF
cdr3_nt: TGCGCCAGCAGCTTGGAAACTAGCGTTCCCTACGAGCAGTACTTC

clone_size: NA
d_call: NA
j_call: TRBJ2-2
v_call: TRBV7-2
cdr3_aa: CASSLGPITGELFF
cdr3_nt: TGTGCCAGCAGCTTAGGGCCGATCACCGGGGAGCTGTTTTTT

clone_size: NA
d_call: NA
j_call: TRBJ2-2
v_call: TRBV9
cdr3_aa: CASSVFYGLLNTGELFF
cdr3_nt: TGTGCCAGCAGCGTTTTCTACGGGCTGCTGAACACCGGGGAGCTGTTTTTT

clone_size: NA
d_call: NA
j_call: TRBJ2-7
v_call: TRBV7-9
cdr3_aa: CASSSVVGGEQYF
cdr3_nt: TGTGCCAGCAGCTCCGTCGTTGGTGGCGAGCAGTACTTC

clone_size: NA
d_call: NA
j_call: TRBJ2-2
v_call: TRBV7-9
cdr3_aa: CASSLATGHNTGELFF
cdr3_nt: TGTGCCAGCAGCTTAGCGACGGGACACAACACCGGGGAGCTGTTTTTT

clone_size: NA
d_call: NA
j_call: TRBJ1-5
v_call: TRBV2
cdr3_aa: CASTKGGGNQPQHF
cdr3_nt: TGTGCCAGCACCAAAGGGGGTGGAAATCAGCCCCAGCATTTT

clone_size: NA
d_call: NA
j_call: TRBJ2-5
v_call: TRBV11-2
cdr3_aa: CASSPDFEETQYF
cdr3_nt: TGTGCCAGCAGCCCGGACTTTGAGGAGACCCAGTACTTC

clone_size: NA
d_call: NA
j_call: TRBJ2-1
v_call: TRBV10-3
cdr3_aa: CAISESKGRGTSQNEQFF
cdr3_nt: TGTGCCATCAGTGAGTCGAAGGGACGGGGGACATCGCAGAATGAGCAGTTCTTC

clone_size: NA
d_call: NA
j_call: TRBJ2-5
v_call: TRBV14
cdr3_aa: CASSQQLEETQYF
cdr3_nt: TGTGCCAGCAGCCAGCAGCTTGAGGAGACCCAGTACTTC

clone_size: NA
d_call: NA
j_call: TRBJ2-4
v_call: TRBV4-3
cdr3_aa: CASSQDIRGRQNIQYF
cdr3_nt: TGCGCCAGCAGCCAAGATATAAGGGGACGCCAAAACATTCAGTACTTC

clone_size: NA
d_call: TRBD2
j_call: TRBJ2-3
v_call: TRBV27
cdr3_aa: CASIGLAGSDTQYF
cdr3_nt: TGTGCCAGCATTGGACTAGCGGGATCCGATACGCAGTATTTT

clone_size: NA
d_call: NA
j_call: TRBJ1-5
v_call: TRBV28
cdr3_aa: CASSAIGGLGSNQPQHF
cdr3_nt: TGTGCCAGCAGTGCAATTGGGGGGTTAGGAAGCAATCAGCCCCAGCATTTT

clone_size: NA
d_call: NA
j_call: TRBJ2-1
v_call: TRBV6-4
cdr3_aa: CASRTETAANEQFF
cdr3_nt: TGTGCCAGCAGGACCGAGACAGCGGCTAATGAGCAGTTCTTC

clone_size: NA
d_call: NA
j_call: TRBJ2-3
v_call: TRBV7-8
cdr3_aa: CASSLGRGSSTDTQYF
cdr3_nt: TGTGCCAGCAGCTTAGGTCGGGGGTCTAGCACAGATACGCAGTATTTT

clone_size: NA
d_call: NA
j_call: TRBJ1-1
v_call: TRBV6-6
cdr3_aa: CASSYSWRDTEAFF
cdr3_nt: TGTGCCAGCAGTTACTCGTGGAGGGACACTGAAGCTTTCTTT

clone_size: NA
d_call: TRBD1
j_call: TRBJ1-5
v_call: TRBV7-2
cdr3_aa: CASSLRQGGQPQHF
cdr3_nt: TGTGCCAGCAGCTTGAGACAGGGGGGCCAGCCCCAGCATTTT

clone_size: NA
d_call: NA
j_call: TRBJ1-2
v_call: TRBV6-5
cdr3_aa: CASSPRENYGYTF
cdr3_nt: TGTGCCAGCAGCCCTAGAGAAAACTATGGCTACACCTTC

clone_size: NA
d_call: TRBD2
j_call: TRBJ2-1
v_call: TRBV29-1
cdr3_aa: CSVGWLAGGGEQFF
cdr3_nt: TGCAGCGTTGGCTGGCTAGCGGGAGGAGGTGAGCAGTTCTTC

clone_size: NA
d_call: TRBD1
j_call: TRBJ2-7
v_call: TRBV6-5
cdr3_aa: CASSGTGEQYF
cdr3_nt: TGTGCCAGCAGTGGGACAGGCGAGCAGTACTTC

clone_size: NA
d_call: NA
j_call: TRBJ1-5
v_call: TRBV5-8
cdr3_aa: CASSSNTRAQHF
cdr3_nt: TGTGCCAGCAGCTCGAACACCCGGGCCCAGCATTTT

clone_size: NA
d_call: TRBD1
j_call: TRBJ1-4
v_call: TRBV28
cdr3_aa: CASSHNRGVGEKLFF
cdr3_nt: TGTGCCAGCAGTCACAACAGGGGTGTCGGTGAAAAACTGTTTTTT

clone_size: once
d_call: NA
j_call: TRBJ2-5
v_call: TRBV19
cdr3_aa: CASSSGPETQYF
cdr3_nt: TGTGCCAGTAGTTCTGGGCCCGAGACCCAGTACTTC

clone_size: once
d_call: NA
j_call: TRBJ1-1
v_call: TRBV5-1
cdr3_aa: CASSLAGSQNTEAFF
cdr3_nt: TGCGCCAGCAGTCTAGCCGGGAGCCAGAACACTGAAGCTTTCTTT

clone_size: NA
d_call: NA
j_call: TRBJ1-2
v_call: TRBV7-9
cdr3_aa: CASSPSPAGYTF
cdr3_nt: TGTGCCAGCAGCCCTAGCCCTGCTGGCTACACCTTC

clone_size: NA
d_call: TRBD1
j_call: TRBJ1-1
v_call: TRBV18
cdr3_aa: CASSNGQGGPLNTEAFF
cdr3_nt: TGTGCCAGCTCAAACGGACAGGGTGGCCCTTTGAACACTGAAGCTTTCTTT

clone_size: NA
d_call: TRBD1
j_call: TRBJ1-1
v_call: TRBV28
cdr3_aa: CASSGTGRTEAFF
cdr3_nt: TGTGCCAGCAGCGGGACAGGGAGGACTGAAGCTTTCTTT

clone_size: NA
d_call: NA
j_call: TRBJ1-5
v_call: TRBV30
cdr3_aa: CAWSVRGNQPQHF
cdr3_nt: TGTGCCTGGAGTGTGCGGGGGAATCAGCCCCAGCATTTT

clone_size: NA
d_call: TRBD1
j_call: TRBJ2-1
v_call: TRBV5-6
cdr3_aa: CASSQGQAYNEQFF
cdr3_nt: TGTGCCAGCAGCCAGGGACAGGCCTACAATGAGCAGTTCTTC

clone_size: NA
d_call: NA
j_call: TRBJ1-1
v_call: TRBV28
cdr3_aa: CASSLTNTEAFF
cdr3_nt: TGTGCCAGCAGTTTGACAAACACTGAAGCTTTCTTT

clone_size: NA
d_call: TRBD1
j_call: TRBJ2-5
v_call: TRBV18
cdr3_aa: CASSPVQGAFQETQYF
cdr3_nt: TGTGCCAGCTCACCAGTGCAGGGGGCCTTCCAAGAGACCCAGTACTTC

clone_size: NA
d_call: TRBD1
j_call: TRBJ1-5
v_call: TRBV27
cdr3_aa: CASSWTGGVQPQHF
cdr3_nt: TGTGCCAGCAGTTGGACAGGGGGCGTTCAGCCCCAGCATTTT